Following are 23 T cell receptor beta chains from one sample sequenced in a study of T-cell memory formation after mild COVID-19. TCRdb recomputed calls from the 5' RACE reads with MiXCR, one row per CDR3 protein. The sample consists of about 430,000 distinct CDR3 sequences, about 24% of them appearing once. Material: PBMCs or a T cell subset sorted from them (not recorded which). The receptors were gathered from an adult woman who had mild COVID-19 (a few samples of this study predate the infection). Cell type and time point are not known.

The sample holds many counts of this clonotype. CDR3 DNA: TGTGCCAGCAGCCCATTAGCGGGGGGGCCTCGGGATACGCAGTATTTT. Its protein is CASSPLAGGPRDTQYF. The rearrangement uses TRBV4-2 and TRBJ2-3; TRBD2 matches at 11 bases. Germline V lookup: CDR1 LGHNA, CDR2 YNFKEQ. There are 16 residues in the CDR3. V was clipped by 4 bases and J by 6 bases; unmatched bases: 9.

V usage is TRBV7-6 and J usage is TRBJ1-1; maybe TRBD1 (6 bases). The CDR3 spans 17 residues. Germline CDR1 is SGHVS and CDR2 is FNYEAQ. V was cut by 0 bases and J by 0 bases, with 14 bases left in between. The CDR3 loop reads CASSLAATGTMNTEAFF. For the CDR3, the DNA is TGTGCCAGCAGCTTAGCAGCAACAGGGACCATGAACACTGAAGCTTTCTTT.

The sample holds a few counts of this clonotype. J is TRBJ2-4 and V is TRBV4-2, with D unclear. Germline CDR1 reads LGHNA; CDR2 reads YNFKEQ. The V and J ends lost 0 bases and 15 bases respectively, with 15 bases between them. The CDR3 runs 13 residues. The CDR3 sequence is CASSQDRVGVGYF. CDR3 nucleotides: TGTGCCAGCAGCCAAGATCGGGTTGGGGTAGGGTACTTC.

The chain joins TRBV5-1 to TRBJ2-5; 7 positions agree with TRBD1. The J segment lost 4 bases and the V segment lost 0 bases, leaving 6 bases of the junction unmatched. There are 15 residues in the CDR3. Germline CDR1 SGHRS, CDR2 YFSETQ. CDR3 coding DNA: TGCGCCAGCAGCTTGGGGACAGGAAGGGGAGAGACCCAGTACTTC. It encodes CASSLGTGRGETQYF. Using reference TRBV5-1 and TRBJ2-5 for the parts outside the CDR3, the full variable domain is KAGVTQTPRYLIKTRGQQVTLSCSPISGHRSVSWYQQTPGQGLQFLFEYFSETQRNKGNFPGRFSGRQFSNSRSEMNVSTLELGDSALYLCASSLGTGRGETQYFGPGTRLLVL.

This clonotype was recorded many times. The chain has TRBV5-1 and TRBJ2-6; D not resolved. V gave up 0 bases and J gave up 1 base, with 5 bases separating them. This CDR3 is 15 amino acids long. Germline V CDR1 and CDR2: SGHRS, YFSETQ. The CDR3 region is CASSLGRSGANVLTF. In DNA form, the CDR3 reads TGCGCCAGCAGCTTGGGCCGGTCTGGGGCCAACGTCCTGACTTTC.

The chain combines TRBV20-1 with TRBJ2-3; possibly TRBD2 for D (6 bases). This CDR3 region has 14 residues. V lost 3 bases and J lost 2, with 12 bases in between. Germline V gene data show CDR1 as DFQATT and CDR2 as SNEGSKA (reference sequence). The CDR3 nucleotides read TGCAGTGCTAGGGGGAGGCTCAACACAGATACGCAGTATTTT. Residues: CSARGRLNTDTQYF.

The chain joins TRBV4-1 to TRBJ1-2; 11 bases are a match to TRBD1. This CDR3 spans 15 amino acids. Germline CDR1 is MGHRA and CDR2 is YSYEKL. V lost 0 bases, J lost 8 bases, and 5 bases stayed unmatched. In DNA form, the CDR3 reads TGCGCCAGCAGCCAAGAGGACAGGGGGCTGAGGGGCTACACCTTC. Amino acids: CASSQEDRGLRGYTF.

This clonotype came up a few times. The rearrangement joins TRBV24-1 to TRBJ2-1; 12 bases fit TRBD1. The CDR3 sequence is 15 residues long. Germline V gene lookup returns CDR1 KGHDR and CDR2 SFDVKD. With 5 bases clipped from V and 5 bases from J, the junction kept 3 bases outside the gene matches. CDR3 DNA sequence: TGTGCCACCAGTGGGGGGACAGGGGGCAACAATGAGCAGTTCTTC. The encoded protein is CATSGGTGGNNEQFF.

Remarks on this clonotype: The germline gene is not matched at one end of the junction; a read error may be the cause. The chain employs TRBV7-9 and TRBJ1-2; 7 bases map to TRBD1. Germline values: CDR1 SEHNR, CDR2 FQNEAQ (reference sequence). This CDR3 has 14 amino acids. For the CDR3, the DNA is TGTGCCAGCAGCCTAGCGGCCGACAGGGACAGCTACACCTTC. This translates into CASSLAADRDSYTF.

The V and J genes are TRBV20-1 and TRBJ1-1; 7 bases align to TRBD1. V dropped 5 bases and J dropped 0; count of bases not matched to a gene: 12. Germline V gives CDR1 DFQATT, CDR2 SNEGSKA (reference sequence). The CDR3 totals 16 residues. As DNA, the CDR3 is TGCAGTGCTGGCTCACCGGGACAGACCATGAACACTGAAGCTTTCTTT. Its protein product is CSAGSPGQTMNTEAFF.

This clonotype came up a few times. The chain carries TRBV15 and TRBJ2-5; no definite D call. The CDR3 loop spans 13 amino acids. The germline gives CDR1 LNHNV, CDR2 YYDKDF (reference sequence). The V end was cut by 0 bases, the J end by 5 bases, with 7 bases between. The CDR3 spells CATSRETPETQYF. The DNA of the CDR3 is TGTGCCACCAGCAGAGAGACGCCGGAGACCCAGTACTTC.

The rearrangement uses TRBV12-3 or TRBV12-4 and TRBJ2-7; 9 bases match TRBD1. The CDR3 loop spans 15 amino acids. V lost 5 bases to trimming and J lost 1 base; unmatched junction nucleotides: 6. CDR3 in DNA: TGTGCCAGCAGTCTGCGGGACAGGGTATCCTACGAGCAGTACTTC. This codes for CASSLRDRVSYEQYF.

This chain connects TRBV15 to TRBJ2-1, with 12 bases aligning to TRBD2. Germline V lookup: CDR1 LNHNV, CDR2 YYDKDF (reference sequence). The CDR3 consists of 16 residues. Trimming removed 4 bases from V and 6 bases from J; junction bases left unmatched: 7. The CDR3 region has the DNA TGTGCCACCAGCAATTCGCCGGGACTAGCGGGCAATGAGCAGTTCTTC. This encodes CATSNSPGLAGNEQFF. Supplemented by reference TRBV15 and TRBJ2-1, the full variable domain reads DAMVIQNPRYQVTQFGKPVTLSCSQTLNHNVMYWYQQKSSQAPKLLFHYYDKDFNNEADTPDNFQSRRPNTSFCFLDIRSPGLGDTAMYLCATSNSPGLAGNEQFFGPGTRLTVL.

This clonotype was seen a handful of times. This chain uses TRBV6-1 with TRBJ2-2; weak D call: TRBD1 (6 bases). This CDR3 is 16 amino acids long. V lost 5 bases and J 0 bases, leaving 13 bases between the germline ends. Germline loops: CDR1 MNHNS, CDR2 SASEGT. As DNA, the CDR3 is TGTGCCAGCAGTATTCTCAGGGGACCGAACACCGGGGAGCTGTTTTTT. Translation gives CASSILRGPNTGELFF.

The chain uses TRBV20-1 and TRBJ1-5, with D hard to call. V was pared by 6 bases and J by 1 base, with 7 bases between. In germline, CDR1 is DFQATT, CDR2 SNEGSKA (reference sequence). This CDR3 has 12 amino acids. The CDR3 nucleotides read TGCAGTGCCCGAGGCAGCAATCAGCCCCAGCATTTT. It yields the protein CSARGSNQPQHF.

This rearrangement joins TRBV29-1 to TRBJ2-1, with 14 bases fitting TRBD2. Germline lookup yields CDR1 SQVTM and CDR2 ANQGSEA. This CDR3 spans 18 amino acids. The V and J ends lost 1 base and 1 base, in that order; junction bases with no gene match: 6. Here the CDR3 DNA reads TGCAGCGTTGAAGGGGGGACTAGCGGGAGATGGTCCTACAATGAGCAGTTCTTC. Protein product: CSVEGGTSGRWSYNEQFF.

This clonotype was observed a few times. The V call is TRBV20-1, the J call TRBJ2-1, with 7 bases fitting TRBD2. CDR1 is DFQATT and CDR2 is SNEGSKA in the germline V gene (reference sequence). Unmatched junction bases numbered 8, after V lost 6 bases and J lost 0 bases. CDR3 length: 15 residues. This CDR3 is CSAVTSANSYNEQFF. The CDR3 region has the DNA TGCAGTGCCGTAACTAGCGCCAACTCCTACAATGAGCAGTTCTTC.

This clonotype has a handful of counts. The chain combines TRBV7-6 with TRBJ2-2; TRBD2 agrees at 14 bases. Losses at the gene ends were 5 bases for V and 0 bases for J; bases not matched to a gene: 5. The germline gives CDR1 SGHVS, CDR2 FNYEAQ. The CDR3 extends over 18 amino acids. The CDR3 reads CASSPGTSGSSNTGELFF. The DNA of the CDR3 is TGTGCCAGCAGCCCCGGGACTAGCGGGAGTTCGAACACCGGGGAGCTGTTTTTT.

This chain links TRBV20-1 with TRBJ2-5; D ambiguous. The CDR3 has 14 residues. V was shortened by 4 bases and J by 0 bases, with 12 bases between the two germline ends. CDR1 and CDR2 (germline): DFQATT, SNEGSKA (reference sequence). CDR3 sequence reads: CSAIKQTYQETQYF. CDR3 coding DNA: TGCAGTGCTATTAAGCAGACGTACCAAGAGACCCAGTACTTC.

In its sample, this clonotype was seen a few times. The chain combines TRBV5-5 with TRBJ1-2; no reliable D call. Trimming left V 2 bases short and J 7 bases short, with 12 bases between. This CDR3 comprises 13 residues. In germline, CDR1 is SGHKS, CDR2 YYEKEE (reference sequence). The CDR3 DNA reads TGTGCCAGCAGCTTAGGGCGGATCTCTGGCTACACCTTC. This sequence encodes CASSLGRISGYTF.

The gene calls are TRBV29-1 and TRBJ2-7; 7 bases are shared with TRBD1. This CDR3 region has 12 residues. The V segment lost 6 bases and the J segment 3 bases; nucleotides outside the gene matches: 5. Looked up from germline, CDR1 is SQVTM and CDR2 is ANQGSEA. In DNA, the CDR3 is TGCAGCGTGGGGACAGAGAGCTACGAGCAGTACTTC. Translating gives CSVGTESYEQYF.

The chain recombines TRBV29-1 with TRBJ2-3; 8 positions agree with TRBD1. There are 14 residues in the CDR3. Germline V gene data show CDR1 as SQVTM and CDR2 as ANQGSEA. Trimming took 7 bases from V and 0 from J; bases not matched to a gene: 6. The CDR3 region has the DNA TGCAGCGCCCATCGGACAGGGAGCACAGATACGCAGTATTTT. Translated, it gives CSAHRTGSTDTQYF.

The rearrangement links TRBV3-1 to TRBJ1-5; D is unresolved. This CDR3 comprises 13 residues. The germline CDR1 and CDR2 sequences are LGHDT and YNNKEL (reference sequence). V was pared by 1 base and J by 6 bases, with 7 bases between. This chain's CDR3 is CASSQARSQPQHF. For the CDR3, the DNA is TGTGCCAGCAGCCAAGCTCGAAGTCAGCCCCAGCATTTT.